Each of the 21 T cell receptor beta chains below was sequenced from the same sample in a study of long-term antiretroviral therapy in people with HIV (dated by TCRdb to between 2021 and 2024). The immunoSEQ hsTCRB v3.0 assay was used at survey level resolution to sequence the TRB variable region. TCRdb's version of the immuneACCESS table is confined to in-frame rearrangements and falls short of the full clone set. An unresolved V gene accounts for under half of the shortfall where checked; the remainder is of unknown origin. The sample table shows about 27,000 clones, and 85% are seen once. About a tenth of the sample comes from the top ten. This specimen consisted of unsorted PBMCs, obtained 2.3 years after starting antiretroviral therapy. The receptors here all came from a man in his forties with HIV.

The CDR3 nucleotides read TGTGCCTGGAGTGTAGGTGTTGGGCAGGGGGCGGCAGATACGCAGTATTTT. Encoded protein: CAWSVGVGQGAADTQYF. J is TRBJ2-3 and V is TRBV30, with 8 bases identical to TRBD1. CDR3 length: 17 amino acids. After removal of 0 bases from V and 4 bases from J, the junction contained 12 bases not matched to a gene. Germline CDR1 and CDR2: GTSNPN and SVGIG (reference sequence).

This clone was observed a handful of times. V gene TRBV5-1 combines with J gene TRBJ1-5; D perhaps matches TRBD1 (6 bases). The CDR3 has 13 residues. CDR1 SGHRS and CDR2 YFSETQ come from the germline V gene. The V end was cut by 5 bases, the J end by 5 bases, with 11 bases between. For the CDR3, the DNA is TGCGCCAGCAGTAAGGGGGTTGATCAGCCCCAGCATTTT. Translating gives CASSKGVDQPQHF.

This clone was detected only a few times. The chain combines TRBV4-1 with TRBJ2-7, with a weak D call TRBD2 (7 bases). CDR3 length: 13 amino acids. Germline V lookup: CDR1 MGHRA, CDR2 YSYEKL. V was clipped by 0 bases and J by 5 bases, with 8 bases between them. CDR3 nucleotides: TGCGCCAGCAGCCAAGAAGGGGGGGACGAGCAGTACTTC. Its protein is CASSQEGGDEQYF.

This chain connects TRBV19 to TRBJ1-1; D is unresolved. CDR3 size: 13 residues. Trimming left V 6 bases short and J 1 base short, with 9 bases between. Germline CDR1 LNHDA, CDR2 SQIVND (reference sequence). The CDR3 here is CASSLVGNTEAFF. The CDR3 DNA follows: TGTGCCAGTAGCCTAGTGGGGAACACTGAAGCTTTCTTT.

This chain links TRBV5-1 with TRBJ1-1, with TRBD1 matching over 10 bases. V shed 3 bases, J shed 4 bases, and the junction held 12 bases outside the gene matches. Germline V gives CDR1 SGHRS, CDR2 YFSETQ. The CDR3 covers 17 residues. The CDR3 DNA follows: TGCGCCAGCAGCTCACAAACCGGGACAGGGGTGGGCACTGAAGCTTTCTTT. This encodes CASSSQTGTGVGTEAFF.

The V and J genes are TRBV13 and TRBJ2-3, with a weak D call TRBD2 (6 bases). Deletions cut 3 bases from V and 0 bases from J, with 16 bases between. The CDR3 has 17 residues. CDR1 is PRHDT, CDR2 FYEKMQ, per germline (reference sequence). For the CDR3, the DNA is TGTGCCAGCAGCTTGGAGGGTCGAGCGGACAGCACAGATACGCAGTATTTT. Translating gives CASSLEGRADSTDTQYF.

The V gene is TRBV12-5, the J gene TRBJ2-2; 13 bases map to TRBD2. CDR3 size: 15 residues. V was clipped by 6 bases and J by 6 bases; unmatched bases: 4. The germline gives CDR1 LGHNT, CDR2 FRNRAP. The CDR3 DNA reads TGTGCTAGTGGCCTGGGACTAGCGGGATCCGGGGAGCTGTTTTTT. As protein: CASGLGLAGSGELFF.

This sequence joins TRBV6-1 and TRBJ1-5, with D possibly being TRBD1 (5 bases). The germline V gene encodes CDR1 MNHNS and CDR2 SASEGT. This CDR3 region has 16 residues. Trimming removed 1 base at V and 0 bases at J, with 10 bases between. CDR3 loop: CASSEEGQGSNQPQHF. CDR3 bases: TGTGCCAGCAGTGAAGAAGGGCAGGGTAGCAATCAGCCCCAGCATTTT.

V is TRBV27 and J is TRBJ1-4, with 7 bases lining up with TRBD1. This CDR3 has 16 residues. The junction had 7 bases not matched to a gene; V was cut back by 5 bases and J by 1 base. Germline CDR1 and CDR2: MNHEY and SMNVEV (reference sequence). The CDR3, as DNA: TGTGCCAGCAGTCCGTCCTACAGGGGAACTAATGAAAAACTGTTTTTT. Its protein is CASSPSYRGTNEKLFF.

The chain has TRBV29-1 and TRBJ1-1; the match to TRBD1 covers 9 bases. V dropped 7 bases and J dropped 1; count of bases not matched to a gene: 4. CDR1 is SQVTM and CDR2 is ANQGSEA in the germline V gene. CDR3 length: 13 residues. CDR3 DNA: TGCAGCGCTTGGACAGGGGAGAACACTGAAGCTTTCTTT. Encoded protein: CSAWTGENTEAFF.

The genes are TRBV6-1 and TRBJ2-3, with D possibly being TRBD2 (6 bases). CDR1 MNHNS and CDR2 SASEGT come from the germline V gene. V lost 1 base, J lost 0 bases, and 14 bases lay in between. CDR3 length: 17 residues. CDR3 loop: CASSEVRGKTSTDTQYF. The CDR3 DNA reads as TGTGCCAGCAGTGAAGTACGGGGGAAAACTAGCACAGATACGCAGTATTTT.

The chain recombines TRBV4-2 with TRBJ2-7; 8 positions match TRBD2. This CDR3 spans 17 amino acids. Germline V gives CDR1 LGHNA, CDR2 YNFKEQ. The V segment lost 0 bases and the J segment 5 bases; nucleotides outside the gene matches: 12. The CDR3 nucleotides read TGTGCCAGCAGCCAAGATGGTAGCGGGGTTCTTCCCCACGAGCAGTACTTC. It translates to CASSQDGSGVLPHEQYF.

This clone was detected a few times. The J gene is TRBJ1-2, the V gene TRBV11-2; D gene uncertain. There are 14 residues in the CDR3. V lost 4 bases and J lost 4, with 13 bases in between. The germline V gene has CDR1 SGHAT and CDR2 FQNNGV. CDR3 bases: TGTGCCAGCAGCTCATTTGGGGATGGCTATGGCTACACCTTC. Residues: CASSSFGDGYGYTF.

The V and J genes are TRBV7-8 and TRBJ2-1; D tentatively fits TRBD1 or TRBD2 (5 bases each). CDR1 and CDR2 (germline): SGHVS, FQNEAQ. This CDR3 contains 15 residues. With 6 bases removed from V and 3 bases from J, the gap between germline ends came to 15 bases. The DNA for the CDR3 is TGTGCCAGCAGACTAGAGGCAGGGATCTACAATGAGCAGTTCTTC. The encoded protein is CASRLEAGIYNEQFF.

The chain uses TRBV19 and TRBJ1-1, with D hard to call. This CDR3 comprises 12 residues. V was shortened by 9 bases and J by 4 bases, with 12 bases between the two germline ends. Germline CDR1 reads LNHDA; CDR2 reads SQIVND (reference sequence). The CDR3 DNA is TGTGCCAGCCGGTTCGGGTCCACTGAAGCTTTCTTT. Translating it yields CASRFGSTEAFF. The whole variable domain, remainder taken from reference TRBV19 and TRBJ1-1, is DGGITQSPKYLFRKEGQNVTLSCEQNLNHDAMYWYRQDPGQGLRLIYYSQIVNDFQKGDIAEGYSVSREKKESFPLTVTSAQKNPTAFYLCASRFGSTEAFFGQGTRLTVV.

The chain combines TRBV5-6 with TRBJ1-6; weak D call: TRBD1 (5 bases). Germline V lookup: CDR1 SGHDT, CDR2 YYEEEE. Between the trimmed V and J ends, which lost 2 bases and 8 bases, there was a span of 8 bases. The CDR3 has 13 residues. CDR3 in DNA: TGTGCCAGCAGCTTTCAGGGCGATTCACCCCTCCACTTT. It encodes CASSFQGDSPLHF.

The count of this clone is one. This chain links TRBV5-4 with TRBJ2-5, with 8 bases matching TRBD2. This CDR3 has 14 residues. The V gene end was trimmed by 4 bases and the J gene end by 0 bases; junction bases not matched to a gene: 2. The germline gives CDR1 SGHNT, CDR2 YYREEE (reference sequence). The CDR3 nucleotides read TGTGCCAGCAGCAGGGGACTAGACCAAGAGACCCAGTACTTC. Encoded protein: CASSRGLDQETQYF. The full variable domain, completed using reference TRBV5-4 and TRBJ2-5, is ETGVTQSPTHLIKTRGQQVTLRCSSQSGHNTVSWYQQALGQGPQFIFQYYREEENGRGNFPPRFSGLQFPNYSSELNVNALELDDSALYLCASSRGLDQETQYFGPGTRLLVL.

Notes on this clone: Germline is not matched at one junction end, which may reflect a read error. The CDR3 DNA follows: TGCGCCAGCAGGTTGGAGTACAGTAACTACGAGCAGTACTTC. This translates into CASRLEYSNYEQYF. The J gene is TRBJ2-7, the V gene TRBV5-1, with D uncertain. CDR1 and CDR2 from the germline V gene are SGHRS and YFSETQ. This CDR3 has 14 amino acids.

V usage is TRBV4-1 and J usage is TRBJ1-2, with 7 positions matching TRBD1. The junction had 14 bases not matched to a gene; V was cut back by 4 bases and J by 0 bases. The CDR3 is 18 residues long. The germline CDR1 and CDR2 sequences are MGHRA and YSYEKL. The CDR3 DNA sequence: TGCGCCAGCAGCCTACTGCCTCGCCGGACAGGAGCTAACTATGGCTACACCTTC. Translated: CASSLLPRRTGANYGYTF.

J is TRBJ2-1 and V is TRBV29-1, with TRBD2 identical over 8 bases. This CDR3 contains 14 residues. The germline gives CDR1 SQVTM, CDR2 ANQGSEA. The V segment lost 4 bases and the J segment 10 bases; nucleotides outside the gene matches: 12. The CDR3 loop is CSVVAGGGGWEQFF. The DNA of the CDR3 is TGCAGCGTTGTGGCGGGGGGCGGGGGATGGGAGCAGTTCTTC.

This chain uses TRBV30 with TRBJ1-5; TRBD1 is a possible D gene (5 bases). V was shortened by 3 bases and J by 3 bases, with 12 bases between the two germline ends. Germline CDR1 and CDR2: GTSNPN and SVGIG (reference sequence). The CDR3 is 14 residues long. CDR3 region: CAWSGGESNQPQHF. For the CDR3, the DNA is TGTGCCTGGAGCGGGGGAGAGTCCAATCAGCCCCAGCATTTT. Variable domain in full (rest from reference TRBV30 and TRBJ1-5): SQTIHQWPATLVQPVGSPLSLECTVEGTSNPNLYWYRQAAGRGLQLLFYSVGIGQISSEVPQNLSASRPQDRQFILSSKKLLLSDSGFYLCAWSGGESNQPQHFGDGTRLSIL.